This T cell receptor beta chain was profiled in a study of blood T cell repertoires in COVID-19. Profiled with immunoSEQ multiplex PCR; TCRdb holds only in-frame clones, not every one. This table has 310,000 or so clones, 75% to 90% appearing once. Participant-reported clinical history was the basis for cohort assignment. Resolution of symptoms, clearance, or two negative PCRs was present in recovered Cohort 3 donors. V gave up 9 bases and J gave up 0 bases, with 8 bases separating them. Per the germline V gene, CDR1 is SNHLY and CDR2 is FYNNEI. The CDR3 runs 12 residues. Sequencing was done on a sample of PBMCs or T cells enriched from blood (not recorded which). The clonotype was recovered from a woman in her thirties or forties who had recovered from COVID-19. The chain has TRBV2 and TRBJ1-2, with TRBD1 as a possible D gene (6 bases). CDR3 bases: TGTGCCAGAGGGGGAGCTAACTATGGCTACACCTTC. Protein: CARGGANYGYTF.